This T cell receptor beta chain was observed in a study of T cell responses to AZD1222 COVID-19 vaccine. About the research overall: Pooled in the analysis were second doses at about 4 or about 12 weeks.

The CDR3 runs 15 residues. The germline gives CDR1 ENHRY, CDR2 SYGVKD. Trimming left V 0 bases short and J 6 bases short, with 14 bases between. As to this clone: The antigen remains unidentified.

The protocol was immunoSEQ multiplex PCR, while the TCRdb copy is restricted to in-frame clones and leaves out a portion. The data show 110,000 to 150,000 clones, approximately 83% seen once. Study-wide results and limits: The study sampled repertoires only after the peak T cell response. The donor cohort was predominantly white British with a female majority, and clonal diversity may have been underestimated.

This chain links TRBV10-3 with TRBJ1-2; D call uncertain. The origin of this receptor is an adult in good health. The input for sequencing was peripheral blood, taken on day 0 of AZD1222 vaccination. CDR3 amino acids: CAISESSWATDGYTF. The DNA of the CDR3 is TGTGCCATCAGTGAGTCGAGCTGGGCGACGGATGGCTACACCTTC.